This is a list of T cell receptor beta chains from one sample in a study of T cell responses to AZD1222 COVID-19 vaccine. TCRdb's table, derived via immunoSEQ multiplex PCR, lists solely in-frame clones and lacks some. The table has about 78,000 clones, roughly 90% seen once. The input for sequencing was peripheral blood, taken on day 0 of MenACWY control vaccination. The receptor source for this set is an adult in good health. Each CDR3 is given with its conserved first and last residue. D genes are given only for firm matches. Part of the rows lack a size; the others show once, few, many or a class for expanded clones.

NA	NA	TRBV2	TRBJ1-2	TGTGCCAGAAAGGGGCAGGGGTTGGAAGACTATGGCTACACCTTC	CARKGQGLEDYGYTF
NA	NA	TRBV4-3	TRBJ2-5	TGCGCCAGCAGCCAAAGGGCAGGGATGTACCAAGAGACCCAGTACTTC	CASSQRAGMYQETQYF
NA	few	TRBV6-5	TRBJ2-2	TGTGCCAGCGAGGGAGTCGGACCCGGGGAGCTGTTTTTT	CASEGVGPGELFF
TRBD1	NA	TRBV2	TRBJ2-7	TGTGCCAGCAGTGGTAGGGGGCGATTATTGTCGGACGAGCAGTACTTC	CASSGRGRLLSDEQYF
TRBD2	once	TRBV28	TRBJ2-1	TGTGCCAGCAGTCCCCCCACAGCGGGGGGATACAATGAGCAGTTCTTC	CASSPPTAGGYNEQFF
NA	NA	TRBV7-2	TRBJ1-1	TGTGCCAGCAGCTTTCAGCAGAACACTGAAGCTTTCTTT	CASSFQQNTEAFF
TRBD2	few	TRBV24-1	TRBJ2-1	TGTGCCACCAGTTCTGGCGGGGGGTCCTACAATGAGCAGTTCTTC	CATSSGGGSYNEQFF
NA	NA	TRBV3-1/TRBV3-2	TRBJ1-2	TGTGCCAGCAGCCAAGAGGTGCCTAACTATGGCTACACCTTC	CASSQEVPNYGYTF
NA	NA	TRBV4-3	TRBJ1-2	TGCGCCAGCAGCCCGACGCCTAACTATGGCTACACCTTC	CASSPTPNYGYTF
TRBD1	once	TRBV5-5	TRBJ1-5	TGTGCCAGCAGCTTGGAAGGGGGCCGCAATCAGCCCCAGCATTTT	CASSLEGGRNQPQHF
NA	NA	TRBV6-5	TRBJ1-1	TGTGCCAGCGTAACTCCGGGGGTCACTGAAGCTTTCTTT	CASVTPGVTEAFF
NA	NA	TRBV27	TRBJ2-5	TGTGCCAGCAGTTTATCAGGGACGGGACAAGAGACCCAGTACTTC	CASSLSGTGQETQYF
TRBD1	NA	TRBV5-4	TRBJ1-2	TGTGCCAGCAGTTGGCCGGGACAGGGCATCTATGGCTACACCTTC	CASSWPGQGIYGYTF
NA	NA	TRBV4-1	TRBJ2-1	TGCGCCAGCAGCCAAGTAGGCACTCAGAGCTCCTACAATGAGCAGTTCTTC	CASSQVGTQSSYNEQFF
TRBD2	NA	TRBV5-1	TRBJ2-2	TGCGCCAGCCGGGGGGGCCTTACGAACACCGGGGAGCTGTTTTTT	CASRGGLTNTGELFF
NA	NA	TRBV19	TRBJ1-5	TGTGCCAGTAGGGGGGTCGGGAATCAGCCCCAGCATTTT	CASRGVGNQPQHF
NA	NA	TRBV5-4	TRBJ1-2	TGTGCCAGCAGCCGAAACTCCGGCGAGGGGCACGGACGCACCTTC	CASSRNSGEGHGRTF
NA	NA	TRBV7-9	TRBJ2-1	TGTGCCAGCAGCTTCATTGCTGGAGAGCAGTTCTTC	CASSFIAGEQFF
NA	NA	TRBV6-5	TRBJ2-3	TGTGCCAGCAGCATCGGCGGGGCGGGAGATACGCAGTATTTT	CASSIGGAGDTQYF
NA	few	TRBV30	TRBJ1-3	TGTGCCTGGAAATTTAGGTCCAACTCAGGCTCTGGAAACACCATATATTTT	CAWKFRSNSGSGNTIYF
NA	NA	TRBV30	TRBJ1-6	TGTGCCTGGACTGAGCGGGAAAATTCACCCCTCCACTTT	CAWTERENSPLHF
NA	NA	TRBV25-1	TRBJ2-1	TGTGCCAGCAGTAGCGCAAGCTCCTACAATGAGCAGTTCTTC	CASSSASSYNEQFF
NA	NA	TRBV5-1	TRBJ1-3	TGCGCCAGCAGCGAACAGGGCCTCTCTGGAAACACCATATATTTT	CASSEQGLSGNTIYF
NA	NA	TRBV27	TRBJ1-5	TGTGCCAGCAGTTTTAAAGGTGGGGGTCATCAGCCCCAGCATTTT	CASSFKGGGHQPQHF
NA	NA	TRBV11-2	TRBJ1-3	TGTGCCAGCAGCGAGTTGGGGCCGGGAAACACCATATATTTT	CASSELGPGNTIYF
TRBD2	NA	TRBV4-3	TRBJ2-3	TGCGCCAGCAGCCACGATCTGGGGGGGTTGGGAAGAACTAGCACAGATACGCAGTATTTT	CASSHDLGGLGRTSTDTQYF
NA	NA	TRBV1	TRBJ1-4	TGCACCAGCAGCCAAGATTCCCCGGGGAGGGGTGAAAAACTGTTTTTT	CTSSQDSPGRGEKLFF
NA	NA	TRBV11-2	TRBJ2-3	TGTGCCAGCAGCTTAGGGGGACCCACAGATACGCAGTATTTT	CASSLGGPTDTQYF
NA	once	TRBV9	TRBJ1-4	TGTGCCAGCAGCGTAGGAGATAATGAAAAACTGTTTTTT	CASSVGDNEKLFF
NA	few	TRBV27	TRBJ2-5	TGTGCCAGCAGTCCCCGGGACGGTCCAAGGAGGACCCAGTACTTC	CASSPRDGPRRTQYF
NA	NA	TRBV18	TRBJ1-3	TGTGCCAGCTCACCAGGTTATAGCTCTGGAAACACCATATATTTT	CASSPGYSSGNTIYF
TRBD1	NA	TRBV7-6	TRBJ1-2	TGTGCCAGCAGACCCCGACAGGGTAGATTTGGCTACACCTTC	CASRPRQGRFGYTF
NA	NA	TRBV6-2/TRBV6-3	TRBJ2-5	TGTGCCAGCAGCCTAGGGAATGGCAGACAAGAGACCCAGTACTTC	CASSLGNGRQETQYF
NA	NA	TRBV6-5	TRBJ1-3	TGTGCCAGCATCCTAAGGGGCGACACCATATATTTT	CASILRGDTIYF
TRBD2	NA	TRBV5-6	TRBJ2-5	TGTGCCAGCAGCTTTTTTCGAGCGGGGAAGCAAGAGACCCAGTACTTC	CASSFFRAGKQETQYF
TRBD1	NA	TRBV5-1	TRBJ1-1	TGCGCCAGCAGCTTGGGACAGGGTTACACTGAAGCTTTCTTT	CASSLGQGYTEAFF
NA	NA	TRBV3-1/TRBV3-2	TRBJ1-5	TGTGCCAGCAGCCAAGGTGAGGACCAGCCCCAGCATTTT	CASSQGEDQPQHF
TRBD1	NA	TRBV11-2	TRBJ2-7	TGTGCCAGCAGCTTAGAAGGGACAGCCTTCTACGAGCAGTACTTC	CASSLEGTAFYEQYF
TRBD1	NA	TRBV5-1	TRBJ1-2	TGCGCCAGCAGCTTGGGACAGGGGACCTATGGCTACACCTTC	CASSLGQGTYGYTF
TRBD2	NA	TRBV23-1	TRBJ2-2	TGCGCCAGCAGTCAAAAACGGACTAGCGGATGCACCGGGGAGCTGTTTTTT	CASSQKRTSGCTGELFF
NA	NA	TRBV5-1	TRBJ1-2	TGCGCCAGCAGCCCCTTTGGCCAGGCCATGGGGGATGGCTACACCTTC	CASSPFGQAMGDGYTF
NA	NA	TRBV2	TRBJ1-6	TGTGCCACCCAAACCGCAGGGCAGAATTCACCCCTCCACTTT	CATQTAGQNSPLHF